Sequencing of this T cell receptor (beta chain) was carried out in a study of OX40 agonist ivuxolimab in advanced cancers. Study overall: Across the patients, intravenous ivuxolimab was delivered every 2 weeks at 0.01 to 10 mg/kg.

Study-wide points: Expanded clones were, on average, more numerous in CD8+ T cells than in CD4+.

J gave up 1 base and V 2 bases, and 8 bases lay outside the gene matches. Germline CDR1 is SGHRS and CDR2 is YFSETQ. The CDR3 is 16 residues long. Concerning this clone itself: Antigen specificity is unknown.

Sequencing was performed with immunoSEQ multiplex PCR; in TCRdb, only in-frame clones are kept and a portion is missing. The sample has around 75,000 clones, 85% to 90% seen once. Sequencing used CD4+ or CD8+ T cells sorted from blood, obtained in a trial of the OX40 agonist ivuxolimab. The sequence came from an adult with an advanced solid tumor such as melanoma, head and neck, liver or kidney cancer. The genes are TRBV5-1 and TRBJ2-7; 8 nucleotides line up with TRBD2. The CDR3 here is CASSLPAGGQSYEQYF. CDR3 in DNA: TGCGCCAGCAGCTTACCGGCGGGGGGCCAATCCTACGAGCAGTACTTC.